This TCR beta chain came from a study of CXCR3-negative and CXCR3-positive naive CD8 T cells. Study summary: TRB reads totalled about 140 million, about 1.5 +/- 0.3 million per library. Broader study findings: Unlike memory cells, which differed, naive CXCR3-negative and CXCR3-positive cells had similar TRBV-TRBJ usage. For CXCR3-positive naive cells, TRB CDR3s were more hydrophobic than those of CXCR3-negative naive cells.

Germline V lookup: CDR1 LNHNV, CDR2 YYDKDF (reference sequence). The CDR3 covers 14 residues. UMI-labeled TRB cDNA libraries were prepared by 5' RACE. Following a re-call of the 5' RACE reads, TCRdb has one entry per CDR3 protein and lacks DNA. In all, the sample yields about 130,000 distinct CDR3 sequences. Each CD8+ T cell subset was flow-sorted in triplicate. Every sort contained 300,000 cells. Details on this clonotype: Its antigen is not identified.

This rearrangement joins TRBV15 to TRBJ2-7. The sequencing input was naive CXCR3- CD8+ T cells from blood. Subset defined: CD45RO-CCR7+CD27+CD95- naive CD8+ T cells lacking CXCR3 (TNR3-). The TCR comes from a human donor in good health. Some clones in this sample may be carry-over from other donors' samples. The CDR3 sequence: CATSRGEERSEQYF.